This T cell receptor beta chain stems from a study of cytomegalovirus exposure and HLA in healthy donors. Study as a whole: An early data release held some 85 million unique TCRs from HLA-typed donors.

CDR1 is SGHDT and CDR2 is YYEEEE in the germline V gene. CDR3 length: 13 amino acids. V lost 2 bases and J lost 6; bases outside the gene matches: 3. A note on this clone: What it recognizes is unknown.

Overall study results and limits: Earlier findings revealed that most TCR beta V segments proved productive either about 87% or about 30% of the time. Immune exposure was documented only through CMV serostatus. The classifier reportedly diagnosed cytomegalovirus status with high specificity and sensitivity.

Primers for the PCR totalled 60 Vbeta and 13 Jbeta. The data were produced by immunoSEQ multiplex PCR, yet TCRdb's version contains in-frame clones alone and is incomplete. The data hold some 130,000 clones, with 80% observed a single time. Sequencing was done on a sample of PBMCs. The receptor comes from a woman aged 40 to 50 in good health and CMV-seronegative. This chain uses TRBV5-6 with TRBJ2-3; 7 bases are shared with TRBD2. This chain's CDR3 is CASSFGGVDTQYF. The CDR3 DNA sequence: TGTGCCAGCAGCTTTGGGGGGGTGGATACGCAGTATTTT.